This is a list of T cell receptor beta chains from one sample in a study of T cells after yellow fever vaccination. TCRdb re-analysed the 5' RACE reads in MiXCR, keeping a single row per CDR3 protein. The table lists more than 300,000 distinct CDR3 sequences, 3.5% to 4.5% of them singletons. Material: PBMCs, obtained 15 days after the yellow fever booster vaccination. The receptors come from a man in his late teens or twenties who received the YFV17D yellow fever vaccine. The CDR3 runs from the conserved cysteine through the conserved F or W. A D gene is named only where the DNA matches it firmly. Size is omitted from some rows. Given values are once, few, many or a class for expanded clones.

size: many; length: 16; J: TRBJ1-5; D: TRBD1; V: TRBV19; CDR3: CASSIKGTGLYQPQHF; DNA: TGTGCCAGTAGTATTAAAGGGACAGGTTTGTATCAGCCCCAGCATTTT
size: few; length: 15; J: TRBJ2-1; D: NA; V: TRBV5-6; CDR3: CASSVGQIHYNEQFF; DNA: TGTGCCAGCAGCGTAGGACAGATTCATTACAATGAGCAGTTCTTC
size: NA; length: 13; J: TRBJ1-5; D: NA; V: TRBV20-1; CDR3: CSAVGDSNQPQHF; DNA: TGCAGTGCCGTGGGTGACAGCAATCAGCCCCAGCATTTT
size: many; length: 14; J: TRBJ2-2; D: TRBD2; V: TRBV20-1; CDR3: CSASSGRNTGELFF; DNA: TGCAGTGCTAGCAGCGGGAGAAACACCGGGGAGCTGTTTTTT
size: NA; length: 15; J: TRBJ1-1; D: TRBD1; V: TRBV4-1; CDR3: CASSLTGLGNTEAFF; DNA: TGCGCCAGCAGCCTGACAGGGTTGGGGAACACTGAAGCTTTCTTT
size: many; length: 15; J: TRBJ1-5; D: NA; V: TRBV18; CDR3: CASSPRGDSNQPQHF; DNA: TGTGCCAGCTCACCAAGAGGGGATAGCAATCAGCCCCAGCATTTT
size: many; length: 17; J: TRBJ2-5; D: TRBD2; V: TRBV5-1; CDR3: CASSASLRLAGKETQYF; DNA: TGCGCCAGCAGCGCCTCCCTCAGACTAGCGGGGAAAGAGACCCAGTACTTC
size: many; length: 16; J: TRBJ1-6; D: NA; V: TRBV7-2; CDR3: CASSSLNVQGNSPLHF; DNA: TGTGCCAGCAGCTCCCTTAACGTTCAGGGAAATTCACCCCTCCACTTT
size: many; length: 16; J: TRBJ2-1; D: NA; V: TRBV11-2; CDR3: CASSLYSGGVSNEQFF; DNA: TGTGCCAGCAGCTTATATTCCGGGGGCGTTTCCAATGAGCAGTTCTTC
size: few; length: 17; J: TRBJ2-4; D: NA; V: TRBV24-1; CDR3: CATSDSQGGLDKNIQYF; DNA: TGTGCCACCAGTGATTCCCAGGGGGGGTTAGACAAAAACATTCAGTACTTC
size: many; length: 14; J: TRBJ1-4; D: NA; V: TRBV5-1; CDR3: CASSVGRGSGKLFF; DNA: TGCGCCAGCAGCGTGGGACGGGGGAGCGGAAAACTGTTTTTT
size: many; length: 13; J: TRBJ2-5; D: TRBD2; V: TRBV12-3/TRBV12-4; CDR3: CASSPGTSPTQYF; DNA: TGTGCCAGCAGTCCCGGGACTAGCCCGACCCAGTACTTC
size: many; length: 13; J: TRBJ2-7; D: TRBD2; V: TRBV6-5; CDR3: CASSRTSGYEQYF; DNA: TGTGCCAGCAGTCGGACTAGCGGGTACGAGCAGTACTTC
size: NA; length: 11; J: TRBJ1-2; D: NA; V: TRBV29-1; CDR3: CSCISGGGYTF; DNA: TGCAGCTGCATATCGGGCGGTGGCTACACCTTC
size: many; length: 14; J: TRBJ2-2; D: NA; V: TRBV7-3; CDR3: CASSPRRGVRELFF; DNA: TGTGCCAGCAGCCCACGCCGAGGGGTCCGGGAGCTGTTTTTT
size: few; length: 12; J: TRBJ2-5; D: NA; V: TRBV15; CDR3: CATKRAGETQYF; DNA: TGTGCCACCAAAAGGGCCGGGGAGACCCAGTACTTC
size: NA; length: 13; J: TRBJ1-4; D: NA; V: TRBV6-5; CDR3: CASSYSGVEKLFF; DNA: TGTGCCAGCAGTTACTCAGGAGTTGAAAAACTGTTTTTT
size: few; length: 15; J: TRBJ2-3; D: TRBD2; V: TRBV10-3; CDR3: CAISDPSGATDTQYF; DNA: TGTGCCATCAGTGACCCTAGCGGAGCCACAGATACGCAGTATTTT
size: few; length: 13; J: TRBJ1-5; D: NA; V: TRBV29-1; CDR3: CSVAEQPNQPQHF; DNA: TGCAGCGTTGCGGAACAACCCAATCAGCCCCAGCATTTT
size: NA; length: 13; J: TRBJ1-1; D: NA; V: TRBV5-1; CDR3: CASSFEGGTEAFF; DNA: TGCGCCAGCAGCTTCGAGGGCGGCACTGAAGCTTTCTTT
size: NA; length: 14; J: TRBJ1-5; D: NA; V: TRBV15; CDR3: CATSRQGSNQPQHF; DNA: TGTGCCACCAGCAGACAGGGAAGCAATCAGCCCCAGCATTTT
size: NA; length: 16; J: TRBJ2-2; D: TRBD1; V: TRBV12-3/TRBV12-4; CDR3: CASSWHRDRGGGELFF; DNA: TGTGCCAGCAGTTGGCACCGGGACAGGGGTGGCGGGGAGCTGTTTTTT
size: many; length: 14; J: TRBJ1-2; D: TRBD1; V: TRBV7-9; CDR3: CASSSDRGAYGYTF; DNA: TGTGCCAGCAGCTCTGACAGGGGGGCCTATGGCTACACCTTC
size: NA; length: 16; J: TRBJ1-5; D: NA; V: TRBV7-2; CDR3: CASSLYPGRSGQPQHF; DNA: TGTGCCAGCAGCCTCTACCCCGGAAGGAGCGGACAGCCCCAGCATTTT
size: few; length: 12; J: TRBJ1-1; D: NA; V: TRBV7-2; CDR3: CASSWDNTEAFF; DNA: TGTGCCAGCAGCTGGGACAACACTGAAGCTTTCTTT
size: many; length: 15; J: TRBJ2-4; D: NA; V: TRBV12-3/TRBV12-4; CDR3: CASSLGGVAKNIQYF; DNA: TGTGCCAGCAGTTTGGGTGGTGTAGCCAAAAACATTCAGTACTTC
size: many; length: 13; J: TRBJ2-7; D: NA; V: TRBV30; CDR3: CAWSAGQFYEQYF; DNA: TGTGCCTGGAGTGCTGGACAGTTCTACGAGCAGTACTTC
size: NA; length: 13; J: TRBJ2-3; D: NA; V: TRBV28; CDR3: CASSPGTNSAQYF; DNA: TGTGCCAGCAGTCCCGGCACCAACTCGGCGCAGTATTTT
size: NA; length: 13; J: TRBJ1-1; D: NA; V: TRBV9; CDR3: CASSVGGNSEAFF; DNA: TGTGCCAGCAGCGTAGGGGGAAACTCTGAAGCTTTCTTT
size: many; length: 13; J: TRBJ1-1; D: NA; V: TRBV3-1; CDR3: CASSRGENTEAFF; DNA: TGTGCCAGCAGCCGGGGGGAGAACACTGAAGCTTTCTTT
size: NA; length: 13; J: TRBJ2-1; D: NA; V: TRBV5-5; CDR3: CASSLGDGNEQFF; DNA: TGTGCCAGCAGCTTGGGGGACGGGAATGAGCAGTTCTTC
size: NA; length: 15; J: TRBJ2-1; D: NA; V: TRBV10-2; CDR3: CASKGEGPGYNEQFF; DNA: TGCGCCAGCAAGGGGGAAGGGCCGGGATACAATGAGCAGTTCTTC
size: NA; length: 13; J: TRBJ1-2; D: NA; V: TRBV6-4; CDR3: CASSDGLNYGYTF; DNA: TGCGCCAGCAGTGACGGGCTTAACTATGGCTACACCTTC
size: many; length: 14; J: TRBJ2-1; D: NA; V: TRBV5-1; CDR3: CASSLVSGTDEQFF; DNA: TGCGCCAGCAGCTTGGTATCAGGGACCGATGAGCAGTTCTTC
size: few; length: 13; J: TRBJ2-3; D: NA; V: TRBV20-1; CDR3: CSASAAGSDTQYF; DNA: TGCAGTGCTAGCGCGGCGGGGTCAGATACGCAGTATTTT
size: NA; length: 12; J: TRBJ1-1; D: NA; V: TRBV7-8; CDR3: CASSLYMDSAFF; DNA: TGTGCCAGCAGCTTATACATGGATTCAGCTTTCTTT
size: many; length: 15; J: TRBJ2-7; D: NA; V: TRBV6-5; CDR3: CASSPVWGGPYEQYF; DNA: TGTGCCAGCAGCCCAGTGTGGGGAGGACCCTACGAGCAGTACTTC
size: many; length: 14; J: TRBJ1-6; D: TRBD1; V: TRBV28; CDR3: CASKGYRGDSPLHF; DNA: TGTGCCAGCAAGGGGTACAGGGGAGATTCACCCCTCCACTTT
size: few; length: 12; J: TRBJ1-6; D: NA; V: TRBV10-3; CDR3: CAISGRDSPLHF; DNA: TGTGCCATCAGTGGAAGGGATTCACCCCTCCACTTT
size: few; length: 17; J: TRBJ2-7; D: TRBD2; V: TRBV4-1; CDR3: CASSQPTIGRNSYEQYF; DNA: TGCGCCAGCAGCCAACCCACAATCGGGAGGAATAGCTACGAGCAGTACTTC
size: many; length: 15; J: TRBJ2-3; D: NA; V: TRBV5-1; CDR3: CASSLAMGGTDTQYF; DNA: TGCGCCAGCAGCTTGGCCATGGGGGGCACAGATACGCAGTATTTT